This is a list of T cell receptor beta chains from one sample in a study of graft-versus-host responses after intestinal transplantation. The repertoire was sequenced with immunoSEQ multiplex PCR; TCRdb's copy has only in-frame clones and lacks some. The table lists 55,000 to 65,000 clones, 90% to 95% of them singletons. For these receptors, no antigen is known. The sample here was unstimulated CD4+ T cells sorted from spleen or lymph node cells, taken before transplant. The receptors originated from a human donor who was the organ donor for an intestinal transplant. CDR3s include the opening cysteine and the closing phenylalanine or tryptophan. A D gene is named only where the DNA matches it firmly. Clone size is stated in some rows and not others, as once, few, many or a class when expanded.

D: .; V: TRBV7-9; size: .; J: TRBJ1-2; CDR3: CASSLAKGPNYGYTF; DNA: TGTGCCAGCAGCTTAGCGAAAGGGCCAAACTATGGCTACACCTTC
D: TRBD1; V: TRBV6-1; size: .; J: TRBJ1-2; CDR3: CASSTGPGQAYGYTF; DNA: TGTGCCAGCAGCACTGGCCCGGGACAGGCCTATGGCTACACCTTC
D: TRBD1; V: TRBV2; size: .; J: TRBJ1-1; CDR3: CASSIRTGGTEAFF; DNA: TGTGCCAGCAGTATTCGGACAGGGGGCACTGAAGCTTTCTTT
D: .; V: TRBV19; size: once; J: TRBJ1-2; CDR3: CASRNGYGYTF; DNA: TGTGCCAGTAGAAATGGGTATGGCTACACCTTC
D: .; V: TRBV30; size: .; J: TRBJ1-1; CDR3: CAWNPSGGSAFF; DNA: TGTGCCTGGAATCCCTCCGGGGGATCGGCTTTCTTT
D: .; V: TRBV7-3; size: .; J: TRBJ2-1; CDR3: CASSLDLAAKAEQFF; DNA: TGTGCCAGCAGCCTCGACTTAGCGGCGAAAGCTGAGCAGTTCTTC
D: .; V: TRBV6-6; size: .; J: TRBJ2-2; CDR3: CASREDLNTGELFF; DNA: TGTGCCAGCAGAGAGGATTTGAACACCGGGGAGCTGTTTTTT
D: TRBD1; V: TRBV5-4; size: .; J: TRBJ1-2; CDR3: CASSLNRGYGYTF; DNA: TGTGCCAGCAGCTTGAACAGGGGATATGGCTACACCTTC
D: .; V: TRBV14; size: .; J: TRBJ1-1; CDR3: CASSQDPDGRGFEAFF; DNA: TGTGCCAGCAGCCAAGATCCGGACGGACGAGGTTTTGAAGCTTTCTTT
D: .; V: TRBV2; size: .; J: TRBJ2-2; CDR3: CASNPWWGSGELFF; DNA: TGTGCCAGTAACCCCTGGTGGGGGTCCGGGGAGCTGTTTTTT
D: .; V: TRBV5-4; size: once; J: TRBJ2-5; CDR3: CASSPALRTVVGETQYF; DNA: TGTGCCAGCAGCCCCGCACTTCGGACAGTGGTCGGGGAGACCCAGTACTTC
D: .; V: TRBV6-1; size: .; J: TRBJ1-1; CDR3: CASSVSDLSPEAFF; DNA: TGTGCCAGCAGTGTATCGGACCTCTCGCCTGAAGCTTTCTTT
D: TRBD2; V: TRBV5-1; size: .; J: TRBJ2-1; CDR3: CASRLAGALYNEQFF; DNA: TGCGCCAGCAGATTAGCGGGGGCCCTTTACAATGAGCAGTTCTTC
D: .; V: TRBV27; size: .; J: TRBJ1-1; CDR3: CASSSLEWGNTEAFF; DNA: TGTGCCAGCAGTTCCCTTGAATGGGGGAACACTGAAGCTTTCTTT
D: TRBD2; V: TRBV6-6; size: .; J: TRBJ2-1; CDR3: CASSPGLAGTYNEQFF; DNA: TGTGCCAGCAGCCCCGGACTAGCGGGTACCTACAATGAGCAGTTCTTC
D: TRBD2; V: TRBV27; size: .; J: TRBJ2-1; CDR3: CASSEGTSGGGQRIKQFF; DNA: TGTGCCAGCAGTGAGGGGACTAGCGGGGGGGGACAAAGAATTAAGCAGTTCTTC
D: .; V: TRBV6-5; size: .; J: TRBJ2-7; CDR3: CAITQGAPYEQYF; DNA: TGTGCCATCACACAGGGTGCACCCTACGAGCAGTACTTC
D: TRBD2; V: TRBV7-2; size: .; J: TRBJ2-7; CDR3: CASSLGTSAHEQYF; DNA: TGTGCCAGCAGCTTAGGAACTAGCGCCCACGAGCAGTACTTC
D: TRBD1; V: TRBV5-5; size: .; J: TRBJ2-3; CDR3: CASSLGDRASTDTQYF; DNA: TGTGCCAGCAGCTTGGGCGACAGGGCCAGCACAGATACGCAGTATTTT
D: .; V: TRBV30; size: .; J: TRBJ1-4; CDR3: CAWTSDRGEKLFF; DNA: TGTGCCTGGACCTCTGACAGAGGCGAAAAACTGTTTTTT
D: .; V: TRBV7-2; size: few; J: TRBJ1-2; CDR3: CASSLVHGGINYGYTF; DNA: TGTGCCAGCAGCTTAGTTCATGGCGGGATTAACTATGGCTACACCTTC
D: TRBD2; V: TRBV10-3; size: .; J: TRBJ2-5; CDR3: CAISPSGGAPETQYF; DNA: TGTGCCATCAGTCCTAGCGGGGGGGCCCCAGAGACCCAGTACTTC
D: TRBD2; V: TRBV7-2; size: .; J: TRBJ2-3; CDR3: CASSARLAGATDTQYF; DNA: TGTGCCAGCAGCGCCCGACTAGCGGGGGCCACAGATACGCAGTATTTT
D: .; V: TRBV6-5; size: .; J: TRBJ1-5; CDR3: CASSYRAGISNQPQHF; DNA: TGTGCCAGCAGTTATAGGGCAGGGATAAGCAATCAGCCCCAGCATTTT
D: TRBD1; V: TRBV7-2; size: .; J: TRBJ1-4; CDR3: CASSGTGMAEKLFF; DNA: TGTGCCAGCAGCGGGACAGGGATGGCTGAAAAACTGTTTTTT
D: .; V: TRBV30; size: .; J: TRBJ1-2; CDR3: CAWKQESNYGYTF; DNA: TGTGCCTGGAAGCAGGAATCTAACTATGGCTACACCTTC
D: TRBD2; V: TRBV5-1; size: .; J: TRBJ2-2; CDR3: CASSLESGGRTGELFF; DNA: TGCGCCAGCAGCTTGGAGAGCGGGGGGCGGACCGGGGAGCTGTTTTTT
D: .; V: TRBV5-4; size: once; J: TRBJ2-5; CDR3: CASSQSLQAPAVETQYF; DNA: TGTGCCAGCAGTCAATCCCTCCAGGCCCCAGCCGTTGAGACCCAGTACTTC
D: TRBD1; V: TRBV11-2; size: .; J: TRBJ1-4; CDR3: CASSPGQPNEKLFF; DNA: TGTGCCAGCAGCCCGGGACAGCCTAATGAAAAACTGTTTTTT
D: .; V: TRBV11-1; size: .; J: TRBJ1-1; CDR3: CASSLTAGKTEAFF; DNA: TGTGCCAGCAGCTTAACTGCAGGGAAGACTGAAGCTTTCTTT
D: .; V: TRBV7-2; size: .; J: TRBJ2-1; CDR3: CASSYDSGSYNEQFF; DNA: TGTGCCAGCAGCTATGACAGCGGCTCCTACAATGAGCAGTTCTTC
D: TRBD2; V: TRBV30; size: .; J: TRBJ2-2; CDR3: CAWSVLLAGTGELFF; DNA: TGTGCCTGGAGTGTACTGCTAGCGGGGACCGGGGAGCTGTTTTTT
D: .; V: TRBV4-1; size: .; J: TRBJ1-2; CDR3: CASSQDHWGGPYGYTF; DNA: TGCGCCAGCAGCCAAGACCACTGGGGAGGGCCTTATGGCTACACCTTC
D: .; V: TRBV15; size: .; J: TRBJ2-5; CDR3: CATSNREETQYF; DNA: TGTGCCACCAGTAACAGGGAAGAGACCCAGTACTTC
D: .; V: TRBV27; size: few; J: TRBJ1-4; CDR3: CASSPRTEPLNEKLFF; DNA: TGTGCCAGCAGTCCCCGGACCGAGCCACTTAATGAAAAACTGTTTTTT
D: .; V: TRBV7-9; size: .; J: TRBJ2-3; CDR3: CASSLATGGYTDTQYF; DNA: TGTGCCAGCAGCTTAGCTACGGGGGGCTACACAGATACGCAGTATTTT
D: .; V: TRBV7-9; size: .; J: TRBJ1-2; CDR3: CASSYDPYNYGYTF; DNA: TGTGCCAGCAGTTATGACCCCTATAACTATGGCTACACCTTC
D: .; V: TRBV7-2; size: .; J: TRBJ1-1; CDR3: CASSLYGGWVTEAFF; DNA: TGTGCCAGCAGCTTATACGGGGGGTGGGTCACTGAAGCTTTCTTT
D: .; V: TRBV4-1; size: .; J: TRBJ1-1; CDR3: CASRRISGSTEAFF; DNA: TGCGCCAGCAGACGAATCAGCGGGTCGACTGAAGCTTTCTTT
D: .; V: TRBV6-1; size: .; J: TRBJ1-2; CDR3: CASSEDASYGYTF; DNA: TGTGCCAGCAGTGAAGATGCCAGCTATGGCTACACCTTC
D: .; V: TRBV11-1; size: .; J: TRBJ2-7; CDR3: CASSSNTGILPYEQYF; DNA: TGTGCCAGCAGCTCGAACACAGGAATACTACCCTACGAGCAGTACTTC
D: TRBD1; V: TRBV7-8; size: .; J: TRBJ1-1; CDR3: CASSHSRDRVKNTEAFF; DNA: TGTGCCAGCAGCCACTCCCGGGACAGGGTAAAGAACACTGAAGCTTTCTTT
D: .; V: TRBV7-3; size: .; J: TRBJ2-1; CDR3: CASSLIAQGQGEQFF; DNA: TGTGCCAGCAGCTTAATCGCCCAGGGCCAGGGTGAGCAGTTCTTC
D: .; V: TRBV7-2; size: .; J: TRBJ2-7; CDR3: CASSYRQGGNEQYF; DNA: TGTGCCAGCAGCTATAGGCAGGGAGGAAACGAGCAGTACTTC
D: TRBD1; V: TRBV6-6; size: .; J: TRBJ2-2; CDR3: CASMRDRENGELFF; DNA: TGTGCCAGCATGAGGGACAGGGAAAACGGGGAGCTGTTTTTT
D: .; V: TRBV5-5; size: .; J: TRBJ2-7; CDR3: CASSLVGSSYEQYF; DNA: TGTGCCAGCAGCTTGGTGGGGAGCTCCTACGAGCAGTACTTC
D: .; V: TRBV6-5; size: .; J: TRBJ2-7; CDR3: CASKLDSLTYEQYF; DNA: TGTGCCAGCAAGCTGGACTCCCTTACCTACGAGCAGTACTTC
D: TRBD1; V: TRBV6-1; size: once; J: TRBJ2-7; CDR3: CASRQGGVAYEQYF; DNA: TGTGCCAGCAGGCAAGGGGGCGTGGCCTACGAGCAGTACTTC
D: TRBD1; V: TRBV4-1; size: .; J: TRBJ1-4; CDR3: CASSQGSGGALNEKLFF; DNA: TGCGCCAGCAGCCAAGGGTCAGGGGGGGCCCTTAATGAAAAACTGTTTTTT
D: .; V: TRBV7-9; size: .; J: TRBJ2-7; CDR3: CASSSGDEQYF; DNA: TGTGCCAGCAGTTCAGGGGACGAGCAGTACTTC
D: TRBD1; V: TRBV18; size: .; J: TRBJ2-1; CDR3: CASSPLDRGFDNEQFF; DNA: TGTGCCAGCTCACCACTAGACAGGGGGTTTGACAATGAGCAGTTCTTC
D: .; V: TRBV21-1; size: .; J: TRBJ1-5; CDR3: CASSSNQGDGNQPQHF; DNA: TGTGCCAGCAGCAGCAACCAGGGGGATGGCAATCAGCCCCAGCATTTT
D: .; V: TRBV14; size: once; J: TRBJ2-7; CDR3: CASGQAGTPEQYF; DNA: TGTGCCAGCGGCCAAGCGGGGACACCCGAACAGTACTTC
D: .; V: TRBV30; size: .; J: TRBJ1-2; CDR3: CAWSRRAQGGNYGYTF; DNA: TGTGCCTGGAGTCGGAGGGCTCAGGGCGGTAACTATGGCTACACCTTC
D: TRBD1; V: TRBV18; size: .; J: TRBJ1-1; CDR3: CASSPGTGEDTEAFF; DNA: TGTGCCAGCTCACCCGGGACAGGGGAGGACACTGAAGCTTTCTTT
D: .; V: TRBV6-5; size: .; J: TRBJ1-3; CDR3: CASVSGTPGNTIYF; DNA: TGTGCCAGCGTTTCTGGGACTCCTGGAAACACCATATATTTT
D: .; V: TRBV7-2; size: .; J: TRBJ2-7; CDR3: CASSPRPGENEQYF; DNA: TGTGCCAGCAGTCCCAGACCCGGGGAAAACGAGCAGTACTTC